A selection of T cell receptor beta chains follows, all from one sample in a study of blood T cell repertoires in COVID-19. Method: immunoSEQ multiplex PCR; TCRdb's copy keeps in-frame clones and lacks some. The sample contains roughly 160,000 clones, 82% of which appear only once. Sample: PBMCs or T cells enriched from blood (not recorded which). The source of these receptors is a man in his fifties or sixties who had recovered from COVID-19. CDR3s include the opening cysteine and the closing phenylalanine or tryptophan. A D gene is named only where the DNA matches it firmly. Not every row has a clone size; where given, it reads once, few, many or a size class.

TRBJ2-2 | 15 | TRBV5-1 | TRBD1 | NA | CASSGTGGLGGELFF | TGCGCCAGCAGCGGTACAGGGGGCTTGGGCGGGGAGCTGTTTTTT
TRBJ2-3 | 14 | TRBV29-1 | TRBD1 | NA | CSAAGQDGSDTQYF | TGCAGCGCTGCGGGACAGGACGGATCAGATACGCAGTATTTT
TRBJ2-1 | 16 | TRBV10-3 | TRBD2 | once | CAISESTSGMYNEQFF | TGTGCCATCAGTGAGTCGACTAGCGGGATGTACAATGAGCAGTTCTTC
TRBJ2-1 | 13 | TRBV5-1 | NA | once | CASSLEGTAGQFF | TGCGCCAGCAGCTTGGAGGGGACGGCGGGACAGTTCTTC
TRBJ2-5 | 16 | TRBV5-1 | TRBD2 | NA | CASSFPRSSGSETQYF | TGCGCCAGCAGCTTCCCGAGGAGTAGCGGGAGTGAGACCCAGTACTTC
TRBJ2-7 | 14 | TRBV6-5 | NA | NA | CASSLSGGSYEQYF | TGTGCCAGCAGCCTCTCGGGTGGATCCTACGAGCAGTACTTC
TRBJ1-2 | 16 | TRBV7-9 | TRBD1 | NA | CASSLGVDRPPRGYTF | TGTGCCAGCAGCTTAGGGGTGGACAGGCCTCCGAGGGGCTACACCTTC
TRBJ2-1 | 16 | TRBV7-2 | TRBD2 | NA | CASRKGASGGSNEQFF | TGTGCCAGCAGGAAGGGAGCTAGCGGGGGGTCCAATGAGCAGTTCTTC
TRBJ1-2 | 16 | TRBV5-4 | NA | NA | CASSLPETDFYYGYTF | TGTGCCAGCAGTCTGCCGGAGACAGATTTCTACTATGGCTACACCTTC
TRBJ2-7 | 13 | TRBV28 | NA | once | CASSTIGDYEQYF | TGTGCCAGCAGTACGATCGGGGACTACGAGCAGTACTTC
TRBJ2-7 | 15 | TRBV5-1 | TRBD1 | NA | CASSLEGQGPYEQYF | TGCGCCAGCAGCTTGGAGGGACAGGGACCCTACGAGCAGTACTTC
TRBJ1-6 | 15 | TRBV19 | NA | NA | CASSLPRGGGSPLHF | TGTGCCAGTAGTCTCCCCCGCGGGGGTGGATCACCCCTCCACTTT
TRBJ1-1 | 12 | TRBV7-2 | TRBD1 | NA | CASSLRDRVAFF | TGTGCCAGCAGCTTAAGGGACAGAGTAGCTTTCTTT
TRBJ2-7 | 14 | TRBV19 | NA | few | CASSRFRGSYEQYF | TGTGCCAGTAGTCGGTTTCGAGGCTCCTACGAGCAGTACTTC
TRBJ1-5 | 13 | TRBV5-6 | NA | NA | CASSLAGNQPQHF | TGTGCCAGCAGCTTGGCGGGGAATCAGCCCCAGCATTTT
TRBJ2-2 | 19 | TRBV3-1/TRBV3-2 | TRBD1 | once | CASSQRSRIQGRNTGELFF | TGTGCCAGCAGCCAACGGTCCAGAATACAGGGGCGAAACACCGGGGAGCTGTTTTTT
TRBJ1-3 | 14 | TRBV5-4 | TRBD1 | NA | CASSFRDRDNTIYF | TGTGCCAGCAGCTTCCGGGACAGGGACAACACCATATATTTT
TRBJ2-5 | 13 | TRBV12-3/TRBV12-4 | TRBD2 | NA | CASSLRGGETQYF | TGTGCCAGCAGTTTACGGGGAGGGGAGACCCAGTACTTC
TRBJ2-6 | 15 | TRBV5-1 | NA | NA | CASSLELSGANVLTF | TGCGCCAGCAGCTTAGAGCTCTCTGGGGCCAACGTCCTGACTTTC
TRBJ1-2 | 14 | TRBV24-1 | NA | few | CATSDLQINYGYTF | TGTGCCACCAGTGATTTGCAGATAAACTATGGCTACACCTTC
TRBJ2-7 | 15 | TRBV28 | NA | NA | CASREPGLLSYEQYF | TGTGCCAGCAGGGAACCGGGACTCCTGAGTTACGAGCAGTACTTC
TRBJ2-1 | 13 | TRBV5-1 | NA | NA | CASSLGTANEQFF | TGCGCCAGCAGCTTGGGGACTGCCAATGAGCAGTTCTTC
TRBJ2-7 | 17 | TRBV24-1 | TRBD2 | NA | CATRPGLAGVPSYEQYF | TGTGCCACCAGACCGGGACTAGCGGGAGTACCCTCCTACGAGCAGTACTTC
TRBJ1-3 | 15 | TRBV5-1 | TRBD1 | NA | CASSSTGGNGNTIYF | TGCGCCAGCAGCTCGACAGGGGGCAACGGAAACACCATATATTTT
TRBJ2-5 | 14 | TRBV5-4 | NA | NA | CASSLREEVETQYF | TGTGCCAGCAGTTTGAGGGAGGAGGTAGAGACCCAGTACTTC
TRBJ1-3 | 19 | TRBV24-1 | NA | NA | CATIRLRGGGFILGNTIYF | TGTGCCACCATCCGCTTGAGGGGGGGCGGCTTCATACTTGGAAACACCATATATTTT
TRBJ2-5 | 17 | TRBV28 | TRBD1 | NA | CASSTRTGGALQETQYF | TGTGCCAGCAGTACCCGAACAGGGGGCGCGCTCCAAGAGACCCAGTACTTC
TRBJ1-1 | 11 | TRBV12-3/TRBV12-4 | NA | NA | CASSFTTEAFF | TGTGCCAGCAGTTTCACAACTGAAGCTTTCTTT
TRBJ1-4 | 15 | TRBV5-6 | TRBD1 | NA | CASSFRQGLGEKLFF | TGTGCCAGCAGCTTCCGACAGGGGTTAGGAGAAAAACTGTTTTTT
TRBJ2-1 | 16 | TRBV24-1 | TRBD2 | NA | CATSDPSGRRYNEQFF | TGTGCCACCAGTGATCCCAGCGGGAGGCGCTACAATGAGCAGTTCTTC
TRBJ2-3 | 15 | TRBV14 | NA | NA | CASSQVGFRGDTQYF | TGTGCCAGCAGCCAAGTAGGATTTAGGGGAGATACGCAGTATTTT
TRBJ1-1 | 10 | TRBV29-1 | TRBD1 | NA | CSVMTGEAFF | TGCAGCGTTATGACAGGGGAAGCTTTCTTT
TRBJ1-3 | 15 | TRBV28 | NA | NA | CASSLGGASGNTIYF | TGTGCCAGCAGTTTAGGGGGCGCTTCTGGAAACACCATATATTTT
TRBJ1-1 | 15 | TRBV5-5 | TRBD1 | NA | CASSWKTGGNTEAFF | TGTGCCAGCAGCTGGAAGACAGGGGGGAACACTGAAGCTTTCTTT
TRBJ1-2 | 13 | TRBV27 | NA | NA | CASRATANYGYTF | TGTGCCAGCAGAGCGACAGCTAACTATGGCTACACCTTC
TRBJ2-7 | 13 | TRBV7-9 | NA | NA | CAARGKSSYEQYF | TGTGCCGCACGGGGGAAGAGCTCCTACGAGCAGTACTTC
TRBJ2-5 | 14 | TRBV11-2 | NA | NA | CASSVTTGQETQYF | TGTGCCAGCAGCGTAACGACAGGACAAGAGACCCAGTACTTC
TRBJ1-1 | 15 | TRBV28 | NA | NA | CASSQSGGAETEAFF | TGTGCCAGCAGTCAAAGCGGGGGGGCGGAAACTGAAGCTTTCTTT
TRBJ2-7 | 13 | TRBV28 | TRBD2 | NA | CASSVSGRSEQYF | TGTGCCAGCTCGGTGAGCGGGAGGAGTGAGCAGTACTTC